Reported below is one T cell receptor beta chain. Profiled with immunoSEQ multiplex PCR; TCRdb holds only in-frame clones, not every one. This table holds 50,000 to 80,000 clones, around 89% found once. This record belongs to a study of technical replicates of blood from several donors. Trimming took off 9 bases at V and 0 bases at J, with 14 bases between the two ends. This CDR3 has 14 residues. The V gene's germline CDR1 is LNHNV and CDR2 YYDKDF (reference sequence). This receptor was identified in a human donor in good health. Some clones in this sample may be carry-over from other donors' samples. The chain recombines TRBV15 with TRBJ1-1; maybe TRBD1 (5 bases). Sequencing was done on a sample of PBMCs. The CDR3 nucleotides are TGTGCCACTACACCGCGGGGGATGAACACTGAAGCTTTCTTT. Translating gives CATTPRGMNTEAFF.